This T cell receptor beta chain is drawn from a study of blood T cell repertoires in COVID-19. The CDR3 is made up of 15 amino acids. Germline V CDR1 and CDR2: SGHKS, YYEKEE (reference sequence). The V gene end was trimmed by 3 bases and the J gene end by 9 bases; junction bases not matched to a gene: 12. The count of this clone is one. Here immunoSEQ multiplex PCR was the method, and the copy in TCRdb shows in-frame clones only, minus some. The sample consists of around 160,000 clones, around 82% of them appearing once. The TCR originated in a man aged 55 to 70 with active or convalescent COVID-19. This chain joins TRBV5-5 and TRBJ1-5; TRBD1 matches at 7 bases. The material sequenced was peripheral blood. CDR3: CASSSGTDLSGPQHF. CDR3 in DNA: TGTGCCAGCAGCTCAGGGACAGATCTAAGTGGGCCCCAGCATTTT.